A selection of T cell receptor beta chains follows, all from one sample in a study of CD4+ T cells in melanoma. The repertoire was sequenced with immunoSEQ multiplex PCR; TCRdb's copy has only in-frame clones and lacks some. Of 12,000 to 15,000 clones in the sample, about 70% were seen once. Sequences were obtained from cells from a culture (not recorded whether cultured in vitro). The receptors shown here come from a human donor with melanoma. Both conserved end residues are part of each CDR3. A D gene is named only where the DNA matches it firmly. A clone size is listed for some rows: how often the clone was seen (once, few, many), or a class if it is expanded.

j_call clone_size d_call v_call cdr3_aa cdr3_nt
TRBJ2-1 - - TRBV4-2 CASSLERGSHNEQFF TGTGCCAGCAGCTTGGAGAGGGGATCGCACAATGAGCAGTTCTTC
TRBJ1-1 - TRBD1 TRBV6-5 CASSYPGTGNEAFF TGTGCCAGCAGTTATCCCGGGACAGGGAACGAGGCTTTCTTT
TRBJ1-3 - - TRBV18 CASSSRLTISGNTIYF TGTGCCAGCTCATCTCGACTCACAATATCGGGAAACACCATATATTTT
TRBJ1-2 few - TRBV27 CASKTSGANYGYTF TGTGCCAGCAAAACGTCGGGTGCGAACTATGGCTACACCTTC
TRBJ1-1 - - TRBV6-6 CASSQGRQNTEAFF TGTGCCAGCAGTCAGGGACGGCAGAACACTGAAGCTTTCTTT
TRBJ1-3 - - TRBV28 CASSFQDSGNTIYF TGTGCCAGCAGTTTCCAGGACTCTGGAAACACCATATATTTT
TRBJ1-4 - - TRBV10-2 CASSESWGRGLFF TGCGCCAGCAGTGAGTCGTGGGGGCGGGGGCTGTTTTTT
TRBJ1-2 - - TRBV7-3 CASSLPGWGLNYGYTF TGTGCCAGCAGTTTACCAGGGTGGGGTCTTAACTATGGCTACACCTTC
TRBJ1-6 once - TRBV19 CASQTSGASGSPLHF TGTGCCAGCCAGACCTCGGGCGCTTCGGGGTCACCCCTCCACTTT
TRBJ1-5 - TRBD1 TRBV19 CASSIKQGALNQPQHF TGTGCCAGTAGTATCAAACAGGGGGCTCTCAATCAGCCCCAGCATTTT
TRBJ2-1 - TRBD1 TRBV4-1 CASSHYRQGDSYNEQFF TGCGCCAGCAGCCACTACAGACAGGGCGACTCCTACAATGAGCAGTTCTTC
TRBJ1-2 - TRBD1 TRBV6-5 CASSRDRVGGYTF TGTGCCAGCAGTCGCGACAGGGTGGGAGGCTACACCTTC
TRBJ1-1 - TRBD1 TRBV4-1 CASSGQPVGVNTEAFF TGCGCCAGCTCGGGACAGCCCGTCGGGGTGAACACTGAAGCTTTCTTT
TRBJ1-4 - TRBD1 TRBV6-6 CASSLDRGLTDEKLFF TGTGCCAGCAGCCTGGACAGGGGGTTGACTGATGAAAAACTGTTTTTT
TRBJ2-1 once - TRBV2 CASIWVPPYNEQFF TGTGCCAGCATTTGGGTACCCCCCTACAATGAGCAGTTCTTC
TRBJ2-7 - - TRBV6-1 CASSEANEQYF TGTGCCAGCAGTGAAGCCAATGAGCAGTACTTC
TRBJ2-3 few - TRBV7-3 CASSPQGVGDTQYF TGTGCCAGCAGCCCCCAAGGGGTGGGGGATACGCAGTATTTT
TRBJ2-3 - TRBD2 TRBV10-3 CAISEFGGGPSDTQYF TGTGCCATCAGTGAATTCGGGGGGGGGCCCTCAGATACGCAGTATTTT